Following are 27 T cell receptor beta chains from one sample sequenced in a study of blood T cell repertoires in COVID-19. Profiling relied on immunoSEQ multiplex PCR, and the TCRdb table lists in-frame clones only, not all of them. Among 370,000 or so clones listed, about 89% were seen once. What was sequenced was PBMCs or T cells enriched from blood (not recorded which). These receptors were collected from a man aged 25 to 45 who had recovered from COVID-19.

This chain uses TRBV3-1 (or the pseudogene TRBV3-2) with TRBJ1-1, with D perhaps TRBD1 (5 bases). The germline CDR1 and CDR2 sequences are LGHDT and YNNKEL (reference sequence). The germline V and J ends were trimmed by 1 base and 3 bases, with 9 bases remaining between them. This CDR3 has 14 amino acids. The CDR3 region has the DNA TGTGCCAGCAGCCAAGTGCAGGGCGACACTGAAGCTTTCTTT. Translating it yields CASSQVQGDTEAFF.

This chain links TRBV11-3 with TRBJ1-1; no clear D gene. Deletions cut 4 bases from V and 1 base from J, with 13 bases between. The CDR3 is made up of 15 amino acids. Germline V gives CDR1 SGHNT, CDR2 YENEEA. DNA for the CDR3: TGTGCCAGCAGCTCGACCCGCAGCGGGAACACTGAAGCTTTCTTT. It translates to CASSSTRSGNTEAFF.

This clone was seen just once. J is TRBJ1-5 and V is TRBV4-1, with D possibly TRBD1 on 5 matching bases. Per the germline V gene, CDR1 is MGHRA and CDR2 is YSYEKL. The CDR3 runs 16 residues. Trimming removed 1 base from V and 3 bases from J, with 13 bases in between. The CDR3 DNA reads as TGCGCCAGCAGCCAAGGGGGCACCGCTATCAATCAGCCCCAGCATTTT. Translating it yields CASSQGGTAINQPQHF.

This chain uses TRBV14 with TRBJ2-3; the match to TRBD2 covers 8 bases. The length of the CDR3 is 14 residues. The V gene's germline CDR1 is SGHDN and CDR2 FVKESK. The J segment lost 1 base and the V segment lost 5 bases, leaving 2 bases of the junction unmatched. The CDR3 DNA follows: TGTGCCAGCAGCAGCGGGGGAGGCACAGATACGCAGTATTTT. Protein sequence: CASSSGGGTDTQYF.

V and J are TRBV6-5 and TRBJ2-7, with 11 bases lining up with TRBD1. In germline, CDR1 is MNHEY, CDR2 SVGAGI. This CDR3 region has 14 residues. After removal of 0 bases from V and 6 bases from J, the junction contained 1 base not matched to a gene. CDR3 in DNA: TGTGCCAGCAGTTACTCGGACAGGGGGCGCGAGCAGTACTTC. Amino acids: CASSYSDRGREQYF.

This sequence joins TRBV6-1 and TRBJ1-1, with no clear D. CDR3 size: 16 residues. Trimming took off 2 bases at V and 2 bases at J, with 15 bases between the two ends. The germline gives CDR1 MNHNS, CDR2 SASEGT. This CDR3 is CASSEWRTTANTEAFF. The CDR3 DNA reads TGTGCCAGCAGTGAATGGAGAACGACGGCTAACACTGAAGCTTTCTTT.

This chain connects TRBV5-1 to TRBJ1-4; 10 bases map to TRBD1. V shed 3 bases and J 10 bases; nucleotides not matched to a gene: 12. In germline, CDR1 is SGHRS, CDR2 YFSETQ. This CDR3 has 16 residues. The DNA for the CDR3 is TGCGCCAGCAGCTCGCAATTTGGGACAGGGGTGAGAAAACTGTTTTTT. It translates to CASSSQFGTGVRKLFF.

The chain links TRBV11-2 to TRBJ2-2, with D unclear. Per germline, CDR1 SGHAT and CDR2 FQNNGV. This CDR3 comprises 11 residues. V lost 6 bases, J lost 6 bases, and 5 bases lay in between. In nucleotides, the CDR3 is TGTGCCAGCAGGGGCCCCGGGGAGCTGTTTTTT. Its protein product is CASRGPGELFF.

The CDR3 protein is CASSVDYNEQFF. CDR3 coding DNA: TGCGCCAGTTCAGTCGACTACAATGAGCAGTTCTTC. The chain links TRBV5-1 to TRBJ2-1; no clear D. The V and J ends lost 8 bases and 3 bases respectively, with 9 bases between them. This CDR3 has 12 amino acids. CDR1 and CDR2 (germline): SGHRS, YFSETQ. Together with reference TRBV5-1 and TRBJ2-1, the CDR3 gives the full variable domain: KAGVTQTPRYLIKTRGQQVTLSCSPISGHRSVSWYQQTPGQGLQFLFEYFSETQRNKGNFPGRFSGRQFSNSRSEMNVSTLELGDSALYLCASSVDYNEQFFGPGTRLTVL.

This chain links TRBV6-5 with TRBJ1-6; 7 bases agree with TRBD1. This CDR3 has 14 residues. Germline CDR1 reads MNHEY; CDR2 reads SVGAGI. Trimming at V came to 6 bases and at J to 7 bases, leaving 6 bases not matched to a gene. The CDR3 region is CASRRQGGNSPLHF. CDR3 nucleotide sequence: TGTGCCAGCAGACGACAGGGAGGAAATTCACCCCTCCACTTT.

The CDR3 is CASSQEGGTNEKLFF. CDR3 coding DNA: TGTGCCAGCAGCCAAGAAGGGGGAACTAATGAAAAACTGTTTTTT. The chain has TRBV3-1 (or the pseudogene TRBV3-2) and TRBJ1-4; a weak D match, TRBD1 (6 bases). CDR1 and CDR2 (germline): LGHDT, YNNKEL (reference sequence). With 0 bases removed from V and 1 base from J, the gap between germline ends came to 6 bases. This CDR3 contains 15 residues.

CDR3 sequence: CASSSRDQGSGELFF. The CDR3 coding sequence is TGTGCCAGTAGTTCCCGGGACCAGGGGTCCGGGGAGCTGTTTTTT. The rearrangement uses TRBV19 and TRBJ2-2; tentatively, D is TRBD1 (6 bases). Germline CDR1 is LNHDA and CDR2 is SQIVND (reference sequence). The CDR3 is 15 residues long. V was shortened by 5 bases and J by 6 bases, with 16 bases between the two germline ends.

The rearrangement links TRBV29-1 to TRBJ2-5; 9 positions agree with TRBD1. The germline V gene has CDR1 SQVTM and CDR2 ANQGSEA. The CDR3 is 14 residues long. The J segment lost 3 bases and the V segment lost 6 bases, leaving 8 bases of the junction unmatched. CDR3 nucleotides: TGCAGCGTCACCCCGGGACAGGGTAAAGAGACCCAGTACTTC. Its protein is CSVTPGQGKETQYF. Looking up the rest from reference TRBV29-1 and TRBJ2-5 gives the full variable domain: SAVISQKPSRDICQRGTSLTIQCQVDSQVTMMFWYRQQPGQSLTLIATANQGSEATYESGFVIDKFPISRPNLTFSTLTVSNMSPEDSSIYLCSVTPGQGKETQYFGPGTRLLVL.

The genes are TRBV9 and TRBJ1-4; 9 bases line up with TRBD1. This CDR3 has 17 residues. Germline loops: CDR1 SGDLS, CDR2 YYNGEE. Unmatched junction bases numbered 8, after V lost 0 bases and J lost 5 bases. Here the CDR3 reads CASSVGPGQGLNEKLFF. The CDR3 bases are TGTGCCAGCAGCGTAGGCCCGGGACAGGGCCTCAATGAAAAACTGTTTTTT.

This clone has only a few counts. CDR3 in amino acids: CASSPQGWYNSPLHF. The CDR3 DNA reads as TGTGCCAGCAGCCCACAGGGTTGGTATAATTCACCCCTCCACTTT. The chain recombines TRBV9 with TRBJ1-6, with D possibly being TRBD1 (6 bases). Trimming removed 4 bases at V and 4 bases at J, with 12 bases between. This CDR3 comprises 15 residues. CDR1 and CDR2 (germline): SGDLS, YYNGEE. The entire variable domain, with the rest obtained from reference TRBV9 and TRBJ1-6, is as follows: DSGVTQTPKHLITATGQRVTLRCSPRSGDLSVYWYQQSLDQGLQFLIQYYNGEERAKGNILERFSAQQFPDLHSELNLSSLELGDSALYFCASSPQGWYNSPLHFGNGTRLTVT.

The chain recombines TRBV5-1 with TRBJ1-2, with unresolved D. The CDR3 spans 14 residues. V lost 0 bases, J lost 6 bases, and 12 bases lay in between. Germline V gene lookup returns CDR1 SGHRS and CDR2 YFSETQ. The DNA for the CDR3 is TGCGCCAGCAGCTTGGAGGCCAGACTCCATGGCTACACCTTC. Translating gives CASSLEARLHGYTF.

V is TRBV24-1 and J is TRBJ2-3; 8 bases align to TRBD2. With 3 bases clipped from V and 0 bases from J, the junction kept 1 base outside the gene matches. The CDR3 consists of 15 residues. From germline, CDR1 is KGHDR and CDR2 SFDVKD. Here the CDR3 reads CATSDPGGSTDTQYF. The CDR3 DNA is TGTGCCACCAGTGATCCGGGAGGGAGCACAGATACGCAGTATTTT.

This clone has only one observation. CDR3 in amino acids: CASSRTGRRGTEAFF. The CDR3 DNA is TGTGCCAGCAGTCGAACCGGGAGGAGGGGTACTGAAGCTTTCTTT. The chain links TRBV27 to TRBJ1-1, with D perhaps TRBD1 (5 bases). This CDR3 is 15 amino acids long. The germline V and J ends were trimmed by 5 bases and 5 bases, with 18 bases remaining between them. Germline V CDR1 and CDR2: MNHEY, SMNVEV (reference sequence).

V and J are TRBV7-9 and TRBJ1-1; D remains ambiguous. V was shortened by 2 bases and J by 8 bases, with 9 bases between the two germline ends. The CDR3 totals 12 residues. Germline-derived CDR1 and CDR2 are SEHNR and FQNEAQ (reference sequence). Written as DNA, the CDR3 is TGTGCCAGCAGCTTAATCAACTGGGAAGCTTTCTTT. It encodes CASSLINWEAFF. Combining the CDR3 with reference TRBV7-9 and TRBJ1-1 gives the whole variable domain DTGVSQNPRHKITKRGQNVTFRCDPISEHNRLYWYRQTLGQGPEFLTYFQNEAQLEKSRLLSDRFSAERPKGSFSTLEIQRTEQGDSAMYLCASSLINWEAFFGQGTRLTVV.

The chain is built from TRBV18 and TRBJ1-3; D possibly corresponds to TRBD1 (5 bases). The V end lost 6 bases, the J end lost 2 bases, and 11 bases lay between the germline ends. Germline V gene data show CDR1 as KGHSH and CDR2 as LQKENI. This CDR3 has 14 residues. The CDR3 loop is CASSDQGTGNTIYF. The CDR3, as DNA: TGTGCCAGCTCCGATCAGGGAACTGGAAACACCATATATTTT.

The CDR3 sequence is CASSEAGKGAGETQYF. The CDR3 bases are TGTGCCAGCAGTGAAGCGGGAAAGGGGGCAGGGGAGACCCAGTACTTC. The V gene is TRBV6-1, the J gene TRBJ2-5, with TRBD1 identical over 7 bases. Unmatched junction bases numbered 9, after V lost 0 bases and J lost 5 bases. Germline CDR1 MNHNS, CDR2 SASEGT. The CDR3 runs 16 residues.

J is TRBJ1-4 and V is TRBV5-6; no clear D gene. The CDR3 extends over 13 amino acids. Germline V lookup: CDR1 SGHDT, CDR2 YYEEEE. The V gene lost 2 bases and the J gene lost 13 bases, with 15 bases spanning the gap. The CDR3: CASSFRSLEGLFF. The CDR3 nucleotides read TGTGCCAGCAGCTTTAGGTCTCTTGAGGGACTGTTTTTT.

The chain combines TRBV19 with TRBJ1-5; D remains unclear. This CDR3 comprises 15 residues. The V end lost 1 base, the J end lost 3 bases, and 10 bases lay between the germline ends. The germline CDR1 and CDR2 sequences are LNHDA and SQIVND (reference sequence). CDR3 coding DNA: TGTGCCAGTAGTATAGGCAACTCGAACAATCAGCCCCAGCATTTT. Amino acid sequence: CASSIGNSNNQPQHF. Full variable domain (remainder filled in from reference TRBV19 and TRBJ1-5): DGGITQSPKYLFRKEGQNVTLSCEQNLNHDAMYWYRQDPGQGLRLIYYSQIVNDFQKGDIAEGYSVSREKKESFPLTVTSAQKNPTAFYLCASSIGNSNNQPQHFGDGTRLSIL.

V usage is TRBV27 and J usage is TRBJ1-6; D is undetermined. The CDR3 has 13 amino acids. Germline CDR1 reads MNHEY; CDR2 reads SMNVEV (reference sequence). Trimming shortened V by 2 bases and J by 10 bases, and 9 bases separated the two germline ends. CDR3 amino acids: CASSLGLASPLHF. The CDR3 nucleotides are TGTGCCAGCAGTTTAGGACTTGCGTCACCCCTCCACTTT.

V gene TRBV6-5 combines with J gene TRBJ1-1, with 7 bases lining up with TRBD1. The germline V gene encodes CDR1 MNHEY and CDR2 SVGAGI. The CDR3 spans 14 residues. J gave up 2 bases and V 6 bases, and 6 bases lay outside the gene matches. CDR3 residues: CASRDGTANTEAFF. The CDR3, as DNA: TGTGCCAGCAGAGACGGGACAGCCAACACTGAAGCTTTCTTT.

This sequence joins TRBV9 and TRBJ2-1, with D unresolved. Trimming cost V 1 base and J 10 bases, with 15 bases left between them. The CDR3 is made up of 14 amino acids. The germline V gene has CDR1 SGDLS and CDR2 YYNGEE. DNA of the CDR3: TGTGCCAGCAGCGTACGTCGTGGGTCGGAGGAGCAGTTCTTC. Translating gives CASSVRRGSEEQFF.

As DNA, the CDR3 is TGCGCCAGCAGCTTGGAGCTGGGAGTGGGGACAGATACGCAGTATTTT. Its translation is CASSLELGVGTDTQYF. The chain carries TRBV5-1 and TRBJ2-3; TRBD2 might be the D (5 bases). From germline, CDR1 is SGHRS and CDR2 YFSETQ. Trimming removed 0 bases at V and 3 bases at J, with 14 bases between. The CDR3 length is 16 residues.